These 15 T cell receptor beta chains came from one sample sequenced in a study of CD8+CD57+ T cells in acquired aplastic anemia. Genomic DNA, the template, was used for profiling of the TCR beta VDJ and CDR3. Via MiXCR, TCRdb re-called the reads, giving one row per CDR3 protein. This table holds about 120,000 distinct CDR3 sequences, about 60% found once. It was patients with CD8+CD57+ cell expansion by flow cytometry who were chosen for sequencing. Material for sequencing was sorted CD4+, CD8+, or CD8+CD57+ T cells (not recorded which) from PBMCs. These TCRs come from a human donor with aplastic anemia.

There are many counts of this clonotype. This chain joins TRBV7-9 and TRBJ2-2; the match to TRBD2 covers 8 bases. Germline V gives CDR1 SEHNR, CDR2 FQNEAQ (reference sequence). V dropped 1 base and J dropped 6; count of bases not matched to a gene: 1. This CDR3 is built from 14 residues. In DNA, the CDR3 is TGTGCCAGCAGCTTAGTGCGGGAGGCCGGGGAGCTGTTTTTT. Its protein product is CASSLVREAGELFF.

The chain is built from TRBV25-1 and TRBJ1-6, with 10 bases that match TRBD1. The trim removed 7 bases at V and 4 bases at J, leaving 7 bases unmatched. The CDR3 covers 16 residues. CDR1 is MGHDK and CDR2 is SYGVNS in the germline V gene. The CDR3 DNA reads TGTGCCAGCAAGGAGACAGGGGGCTCATATAATTCACCCCTCCACTTT. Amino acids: CASKETGGSYNSPLHF. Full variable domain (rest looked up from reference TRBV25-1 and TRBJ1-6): EADIYQTPRYLVIGTGKKITLECSQTMGHDKMYWYQQDPGMELHLIHYSYGVNSTEKGDLSSESTVSRIRTEHFPLTLESARPSHTSQYLCASKETGGSYNSPLHFGNGTRLTVT.

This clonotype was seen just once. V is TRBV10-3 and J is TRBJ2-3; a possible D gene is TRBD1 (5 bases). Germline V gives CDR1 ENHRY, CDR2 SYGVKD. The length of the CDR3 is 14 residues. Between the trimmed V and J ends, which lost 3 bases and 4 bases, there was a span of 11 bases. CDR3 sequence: CAISDGRAADTQYF. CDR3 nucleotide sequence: TGTGCCATCAGTGATGGCAGGGCTGCAGATACGCAGTATTTT.

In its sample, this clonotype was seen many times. This CDR3 reads CASSAQGRETQYF. The CDR3, as DNA: TGTGCCAGCAGTGCCCAGGGGAGAGAGACCCAGTACTTC. The chain couples TRBV28 to TRBJ2-5; weak D call: TRBD1 (6 bases). CDR1 is MDHEN, CDR2 SYDVKM, per germline. V was shortened by 5 bases and J by 4 bases, with 11 bases between the two germline ends. CDR3 length: 13 residues.

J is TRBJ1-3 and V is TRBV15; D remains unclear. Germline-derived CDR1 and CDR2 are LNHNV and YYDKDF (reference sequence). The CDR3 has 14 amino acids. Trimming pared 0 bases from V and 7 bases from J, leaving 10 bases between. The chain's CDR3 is CATSRDTTRNTIYF. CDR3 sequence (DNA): TGTGCCACCAGCAGAGATACAACCCGGAACACCATATATTTT.

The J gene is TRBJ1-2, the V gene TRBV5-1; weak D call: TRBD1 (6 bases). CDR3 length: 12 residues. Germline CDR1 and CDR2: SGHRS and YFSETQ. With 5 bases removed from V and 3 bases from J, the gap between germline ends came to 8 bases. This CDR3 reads CASRGGDYGYTF. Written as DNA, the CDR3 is TGCGCCAGCAGGGGGGGCGACTATGGCTACACCTTC. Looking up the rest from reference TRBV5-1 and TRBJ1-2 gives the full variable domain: KAGVTQTPRYLIKTRGQQVTLSCSPISGHRSVSWYQQTPGQGLQFLFEYFSETQRNKGNFPGRFSGRQFSNSRSEMNVSTLELGDSALYLCASRGGDYGYTFGSGTRLTVV.

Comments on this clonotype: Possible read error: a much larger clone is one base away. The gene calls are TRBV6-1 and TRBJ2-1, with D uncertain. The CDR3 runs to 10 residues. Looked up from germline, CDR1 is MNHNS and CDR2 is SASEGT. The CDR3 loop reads CASSHNEQLF. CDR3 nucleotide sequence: TGTGCCAGCAGCCACAATGAGCAGCTCTTC.

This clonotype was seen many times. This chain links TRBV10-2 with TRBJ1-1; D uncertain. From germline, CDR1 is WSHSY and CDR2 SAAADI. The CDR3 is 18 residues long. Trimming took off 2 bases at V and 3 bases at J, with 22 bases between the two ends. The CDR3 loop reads CASSEVEMGRRMDTEAFF. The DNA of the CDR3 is TGCGCCAGCAGTGAGGTGGAGATGGGGAGGAGGATGGACACTGAAGCTTTCTTT.

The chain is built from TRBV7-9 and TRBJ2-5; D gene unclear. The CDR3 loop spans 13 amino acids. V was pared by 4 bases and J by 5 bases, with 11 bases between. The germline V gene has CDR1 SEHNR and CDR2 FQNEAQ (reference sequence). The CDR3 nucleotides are TGTGCCAGCAGCTCACGAAACCGGGAGACCCAGTACTTC. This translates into CASSSRNRETQYF.

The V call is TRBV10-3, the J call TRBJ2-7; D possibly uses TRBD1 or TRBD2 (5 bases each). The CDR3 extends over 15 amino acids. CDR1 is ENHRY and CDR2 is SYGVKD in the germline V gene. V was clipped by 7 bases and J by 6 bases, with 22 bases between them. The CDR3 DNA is TGTGCCATCACCGGCCAGGTAGTCGGGGCCCTCGAGCAGTACTTC. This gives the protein CAITGQVVGALEQYF.

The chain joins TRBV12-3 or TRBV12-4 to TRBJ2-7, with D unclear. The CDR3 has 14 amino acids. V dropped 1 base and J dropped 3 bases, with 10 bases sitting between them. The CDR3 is CASSLGDTDYEQYF. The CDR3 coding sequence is TGTGCCAGCAGTTTAGGTGACACCGACTACGAGCAGTACTTC.

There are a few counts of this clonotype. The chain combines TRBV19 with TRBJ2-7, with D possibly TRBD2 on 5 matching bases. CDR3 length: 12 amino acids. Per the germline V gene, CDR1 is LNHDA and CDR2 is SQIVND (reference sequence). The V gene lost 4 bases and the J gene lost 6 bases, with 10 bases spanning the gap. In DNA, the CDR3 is TGTGCCAGTAGTACGTCCCGGGGCGAGCAGTACTTC. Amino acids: CASSTSRGEQYF. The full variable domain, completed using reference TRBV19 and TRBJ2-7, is DGGITQSPKYLFRKEGQNVTLSCEQNLNHDAMYWYRQDPGQGLRLIYYSQIVNDFQKGDIAEGYSVSREKKESFPLTVTSAQKNPTAFYLCASSTSRGEQYFGPGTRLTVT.

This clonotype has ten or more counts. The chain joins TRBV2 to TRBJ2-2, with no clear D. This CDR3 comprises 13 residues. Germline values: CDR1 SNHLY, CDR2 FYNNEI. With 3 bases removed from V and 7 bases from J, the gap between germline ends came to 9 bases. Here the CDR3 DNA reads TGTGCCAGCAGTGACGTCAACGACGGGGAGCTGTTTTTT. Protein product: CASSDVNDGELFF.

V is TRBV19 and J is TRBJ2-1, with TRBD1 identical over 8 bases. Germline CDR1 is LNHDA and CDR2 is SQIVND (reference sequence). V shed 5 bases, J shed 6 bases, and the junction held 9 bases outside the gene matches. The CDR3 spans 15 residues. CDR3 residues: CASSLTGGQVNEQFF. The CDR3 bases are TGTGCCAGTAGTCTCACAGGGGGACAGGTCAATGAGCAGTTCTTC. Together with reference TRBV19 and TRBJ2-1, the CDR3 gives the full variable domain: DGGITQSPKYLFRKEGQNVTLSCEQNLNHDAMYWYRQDPGQGLRLIYYSQIVNDFQKGDIAEGYSVSREKKESFPLTVTSAQKNPTAFYLCASSLTGGQVNEQFFGPGTRLTVL.

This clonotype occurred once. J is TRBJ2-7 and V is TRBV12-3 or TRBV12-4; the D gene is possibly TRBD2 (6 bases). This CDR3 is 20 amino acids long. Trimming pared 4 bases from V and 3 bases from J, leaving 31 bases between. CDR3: CASSWGHGSEGGLFGYEQYF. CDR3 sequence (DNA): TGTGCCAGCAGTTGGGGCCACGGGAGTGAAGGTGGTCTCTTTGGCTACGAGCAGTACTTC.